The next 11 T cell receptor beta chains were all read from a single sample in a study of early T cells in non-severe SARS-CoV-2 infection. MiXCR was run by TCRdb on the 5' RACE reads, yielding one entry per CDR3 protein. The sample lists 80,000 to 95,000 distinct CDR3 sequences, 14% occurring once. The material sequenced was whole blood. The receptors derive from an adult who was a healthcare worker with PCR-confirmed SARS-CoV-2 infection or an uninfected control (not recorded which).

The table lists this clonotype with a count of one. The chain couples TRBV28 to TRBJ2-4; a possible D gene is TRBD2 (6 bases). This CDR3 is 14 amino acids long. Germline CDR1 MDHEN, CDR2 SYDVKM. Trimming pared 8 bases from V and 0 bases from J, leaving 11 bases between. CDR3 sequence: CASQPGGAKNIQYF. The DNA of the CDR3 is TGTGCCAGCCAACCCGGGGGAGCCAAAAACATTCAGTACTTC.

This clonotype was picked up many times. The chain links TRBV19 to TRBJ1-5, with D hard to call. The CDR3 contains 14 residues. V was shortened by 3 bases and J by 0 bases, with 6 bases between the two germline ends. The germline V gene has CDR1 LNHDA and CDR2 SQIVND (reference sequence). The CDR3 reads CASSIAHSNQPQHF. As DNA, the CDR3 is TGTGCCAGTAGTATTGCACATAGCAATCAGCCCCAGCATTTT.

The chain carries TRBV29-1 and TRBJ2-3, with 7 bases that match TRBD2. Trimming took 4 bases from V and 0 from J; bases not matched to a gene: 7. This CDR3 spans 15 amino acids. Per germline, CDR1 SQVTM and CDR2 ANQGSEA. Written as DNA, the CDR3 is TGCAGCGTTGTTCGGGGGGAGCTGAGCACAGATACGCAGTATTTT. Residues: CSVVRGELSTDTQYF.

This clonotype came up a few times. The V call is TRBV6-6, the J call TRBJ2-1; D might be TRBD1 (8 bases). Germline assignment: CDR1 MNHNY and CDR2 SVGAGI (reference sequence). This CDR3 comprises 13 residues. V dropped 6 bases and J dropped 9 bases, with 15 bases sitting between them. CDR3 sequence reads: CASSPTGGGEQFF. CDR3 nucleotides: TGTGCCAGCAGCCCAACAGGGGGGGGTGAGCAGTTCTTC.

A few counts support this clonotype. The rearrangement joins TRBV10-3 to TRBJ2-1; D tentatively fits TRBD1 or TRBD2 (6 bases each). V was pared by 5 bases and J by 6 bases, with 11 bases between. CDR3 length: 13 amino acids. The germline V gene has CDR1 ENHRY and CDR2 SYGVKD. The CDR3 nucleotides read TGTGCCATCAGTACTGAGGGGGGCAATGAGCAGTTCTTC. Translation gives CAISTEGGNEQFF.

This clonotype was seen repeatedly, ten times or more. This sequence joins TRBV7-9 and TRBJ1-1; 8 bases match TRBD1. J lost 1 base, V lost 8 bases, and 0 bases had no gene match. CDR1 is SEHNR and CDR2 is FQNEAQ in the germline V gene (reference sequence). This CDR3 is 12 amino acids long. CDR3 residues: CASGQGNTEAFF. CDR3 nucleotide sequence: TGTGCCAGCGGACAGGGGAACACTGAAGCTTTCTTT.

The table lists this clonotype with many counts. This chain uses TRBV20-1 with TRBJ2-3, with TRBD1 as a possible D gene (5 bases). The V and J ends lost 0 bases and 0 bases respectively, with 16 bases between them. This CDR3 has 17 amino acids. Germline V gene data show CDR1 as DFQATT and CDR2 as SNEGSKA (reference sequence). The CDR3 sequence is CSARDLTDTASTDTQYF. The CDR3 DNA sequence: TGCAGTGCTAGAGATCTAACGGACACCGCGAGCACAGATACGCAGTATTTT.

This clonotype was observed a few times. The chain combines TRBV12-3 or TRBV12-4 with TRBJ2-7; 12 nucleotides align to TRBD1. The CDR3 contains 15 residues. Germline trimming cut 5 bases from V and 5 bases from J; bases unmatched to any gene: 7. The CDR3 nucleotides read TGTGCCAGCAGTCCCTCTGGGACAGGGGGCGACGAGCAGTACTTC. Residues: CASSPSGTGGDEQYF.

The table lists this clonotype with many counts. CDR3 DNA sequence: TGTGCCAGCAATCCTGGGGGCGCGTACTATGGCTACACCTTC. This codes for CASNPGGAYYGYTF. The chain carries TRBV6-1 and TRBJ1-2; possibly TRBD1 for D (6 bases). The V gene's germline CDR1 is MNHNS and CDR2 SASEGT. V was cut by 7 bases and J by 3 bases, with 15 bases left in between. CDR3 size: 14 residues.

The chain employs TRBV6-5 and TRBJ1-2; 9 bases agree with TRBD1. This CDR3 region has 15 residues. CDR1 is MNHEY, CDR2 SVGAGI, per germline. J lost 3 bases, V lost 7 bases, and 9 bases had no gene match. The DNA of the CDR3 is TGTGCCAGCATGGGGGGACAGGGCTGGGACTATGGCTACACCTTC. This translates into CASMGGQGWDYGYTF.

This rearrangement joins TRBV29-1 to TRBJ1-1, with unresolved D. V was clipped by 6 bases and J by 1 base, with 6 bases between them. This CDR3 has 11 residues. Germline CDR1 reads SQVTM; CDR2 reads ANQGSEA. Here the CDR3 reads CSVSQNTEAFF. The CDR3 coding sequence is TGCAGCGTATCACAGAACACTGAAGCTTTCTTT.